The source of this TCR beta chain is a study of blood T cell repertoires in COVID-19. Comment on this clone: An end of the junction does not agree with germline; a read error may underlie this.

Sequencing was performed with immunoSEQ multiplex PCR; in TCRdb, only in-frame clones are kept and a portion is missing. Found here are roughly 250,000 clones, roughly 87% of them singletons; the top ten hold under 6.5%. The CDR3 totals 15 residues. Germline V gene lookup returns CDR1 SGHTS and CDR2 YDEGEE. The chain employs TRBV5-8 and TRBJ2-2; 9 nucleotides line up with TRBD1. The TCR sequence derives from a woman aged 25-40 years with acute COVID-19. The specimen was PBMCs or T cells enriched from blood (not recorded which). CDR3 loop: CASCLGTGIVGELFF. As DNA, the CDR3 is TGTGCCAGCTGCTTGGGGACAGGGATAGTCGGGGAGCTGTTTTTT. The variable domain in full, completed from reference TRBV5-8 and TRBJ2-2, reads EAGVTQSPTHLIKTRGQQATLRCSPISGHTSVYWYQQALGLGLQFLLWYDEGEERNRGNFPPRFSGRQFPNYSSELNVNALELEDSALYLCASCLGTGIVGELFFGEGSRLTVL.